The 21 T cell receptor beta chains below were found in one sample sequenced in a study of shared clonotypes between healthy human individuals. Sequenced by immunoSEQ multiplex PCR; TCRdb stores in-frame clones only, minus some. Altogether hundreds of thousands of clones are present, approximately 74% being singletons, with the ten largest covering about 1.7%. The specimen sequenced was memory CD4+ T cells sorted from blood. Subset specified: CD45RA-negative fraction. The origin of the receptors is a woman in her 30s in good health.

J is TRBJ1-3 and V is TRBV5-1; weak D call: TRBD1 (6 bases). The CDR3 runs 15 residues. Trimming took 1 base from V and 2 from J, leaving 10 bases between them. Germline assignment: CDR1 SGHRS and CDR2 YFSETQ. For the CDR3, the DNA is TGCGCCAGCAGCTTGCAGGGGTTCACTGGAAACACCATATATTTT. Its translation: CASSLQGFTGNTIYF. Supplemented by reference TRBV5-1 and TRBJ1-3, the full variable domain reads KAGVTQTPRYLIKTRGQQVTLSCSPISGHRSVSWYQQTPGQGLQFLFEYFSETQRNKGNFPGRFSGRQFSNSRSEMNVSTLELGDSALYLCASSLQGFTGNTIYFGEGSWLTVV.

This clone was counted between two and nine times. The J gene is TRBJ1-3, the V gene TRBV29-1; possible D gene TRBD1, 5 bases. CDR3 length: 14 amino acids. From germline, CDR1 is SQVTM and CDR2 ANQGSEA. V lost 5 bases, J lost 0 bases, and 11 bases lay in between. The CDR3 nucleotides read TGCAGCGTTCTTAAGGGGAGCTCTGGAAACACCATATATTTT. It is translated as CSVLKGSSGNTIYF.

This clone came up once. The CDR3 DNA follows: TGTGCCAGCAGCGCCGCAGGGACAGGGGTATATGGCTACACCTTC. This gives the protein CASSAAGTGVYGYTF. The genes are TRBV11-2 and TRBJ1-2; 10 bases are a match to TRBD1. CDR3 length equals 15 residues. The junction had 8 bases not matched to a gene; V was cut back by 5 bases and J by 5 bases. CDR1 and CDR2 from the germline V gene are SGHAT and FQNNGV.

Only a few counts were recorded for this clone. The sample has other DNA sequences that encode this CDR3 too. The J gene is TRBJ1-2, the V gene TRBV28, with 8 bases matching TRBD1. Germline V gene data show CDR1 as MDHEN and CDR2 as SYDVKM. The CDR3 is made up of 13 amino acids. Germline trimming cut 2 bases from V and 7 bases from J; bases unmatched to any gene: 3. The chain's CDR3 is CASSLQGARGYTF. DNA of the CDR3: TGTGCCAGCAGTTTACAGGGGGCGCGTGGCTACACCTTC.

The CDR3 nucleotides read TGTGCCAGCGGCGAGGAGGCTACCGCAGCAACTAATGAAAAACTGTTTTTT. Translating it yields CASGEEATAATNEKLFF. V is TRBV2 and J is TRBJ1-4; no reliable D call. Germline CDR1 reads SNHLY; CDR2 reads FYNNEI. The CDR3 extends over 17 amino acids. V dropped 8 bases and J dropped 0 bases, with 19 bases sitting between them.

The CDR3 DNA is TGTGCCGGCGGTTTTGAAAAACTGTTTTTT. Amino acids: CAGGFEKLFF. This chain uses TRBV30 with TRBJ1-4; D is uncertain. The CDR3 sequence is 10 residues long. Between the trimmed V and J ends, which lost 8 bases and 7 bases, there was a span of 8 bases. Germline V gives CDR1 GTSNPN, CDR2 SVGIG (reference sequence).

This sequence joins TRBV2 and TRBJ2-7; 7 nucleotides align to TRBD1. V was pared by 6 bases and J by 3 bases, with 23 bases of the junction left unmatched. The CDR3 is 19 residues long. CDR1 and CDR2 (germline): SNHLY, FYNNEI. CDR3 nucleotides: TGTGCCAGCAGCCGACTTGCCGGGACAGCCTTAAAGAGGGGCTACGAGCAGTACTTC. Translated: CASSRLAGTALKRGYEQYF.

The V gene is TRBV28, the J gene TRBJ2-3, with TRBD2 matching 9 bases. Losses at the gene ends were 6 bases for V and 6 bases for J; bases not matched to a gene: 10. Germline V CDR1 and CDR2: MDHEN, SYDVKM. The CDR3 is 15 residues long. The CDR3 region has the DNA TGTGCCAGCAGCCGAAAAAGCGGGAGGCTGGATACGCAGTATTTT. Its translation: CASSRKSGRLDTQYF.

The chain is built from TRBV14 and TRBJ2-5, with a weak D call TRBD2 (6 bases). The germline V gene has CDR1 SGHDN and CDR2 FVKESK. The ends were cut back, 0 bases at V and 11 bases at J, with 16 bases in the middle. This CDR3 has 14 amino acids. CDR3 DNA: TGTGCCAGCAGCCAAGATCTAGGCGGGGTTGAGCAGTACTTC. Translating it yields CASSQDLGGVEQYF.

This clone was seen just once. V gene TRBV2 combines with J gene TRBJ2-6, with D unresolved. Germline V gene data show CDR1 as SNHLY and CDR2 as FYNNEI. CDR3 length: 17 amino acids. Trimming cost V 5 bases and J 0 bases, with 14 bases left between them. The CDR3 loop reads CASSMRRKSSGANVLTF. As DNA, the CDR3 is TGTGCCAGCAGTATGAGACGTAAAAGCTCTGGGGCCAACGTCCTGACTTTC.

The chain links TRBV19 to TRBJ2-7, with 7 bases aligning to TRBD2. The CDR3 has 13 residues. From germline, CDR1 is LNHDA and CDR2 SQIVND (reference sequence). Trimming cost V 6 bases and J 3 bases; bases outside gene matches: 5. CDR3 residues: CASREGGVYEQYF. CDR3 nucleotide sequence: TGTGCCAGTAGGGAGGGAGGGGTCTACGAGCAGTACTTC.

The V call is TRBV5-1, the J call TRBJ1-2; TRBD1 is a possible D gene (6 bases). The CDR3 is made up of 14 amino acids. Germline-derived CDR1 and CDR2 are SGHRS and YFSETQ. The germline V and J ends were trimmed by 7 bases and 6 bases, with 19 bases remaining between them. The CDR3 bases are TGCGCCAGCTCGCTAGGGGGTCGGCACGATGGCTACACCTTC. Amino acids: CASSLGGRHDGYTF.

As regards this clone: Other DNA sequences in the same sample also yield this CDR3. The V and J genes are TRBV7-9 and TRBJ1-1; D is unresolved. The germline V gene encodes CDR1 SEHNR and CDR2 FQNEAQ (reference sequence). The V end was cut by 5 bases, the J end by 3 bases, with 10 bases between. This CDR3 has 13 amino acids. CDR3: CASSLNMDTEAFF. The CDR3 coding sequence is TGTGCCAGCAGCCTCAACATGGACACTGAAGCTTTCTTT.

This chain joins TRBV5-4 and TRBJ2-3; TRBD2 agrees at 11 bases. The CDR3 spans 17 residues. The J segment lost 1 base and the V segment lost 0 bases, leaving 4 bases of the junction unmatched. The germline V gene has CDR1 SGHNT and CDR2 YYREEE (reference sequence). The CDR3, as DNA: TGTGCCAGCAGCTTGGCTTTAGCGGGAGGGGGCACAGATACGCAGTATTTT. Its translation: CASSLALAGGGTDTQYF.

About this clone itself: This sample also contains other DNA sequences that code for the same CDR3. This chain joins TRBV7-9 and TRBJ2-5; D might be TRBD2 (6 bases). Trimming stripped 2 bases from V and 5 bases from J, with 12 bases between. The CDR3 is 14 amino acids. Germline CDR1 SEHNR, CDR2 FQNEAQ (reference sequence). CDR3 protein: CASSLSSGRETQYF. DNA for the CDR3: TGTGCCAGCAGCTTATCGTCAGGGAGGGAGACCCAGTACTTC.

The CDR3 is CASVRTVPYEQYF. CDR3 DNA sequence: TGTGCCAGCGTACGGACAGTACCCTACGAGCAGTACTTC. The rearrangement joins TRBV28 to TRBJ2-7, with D perhaps matching TRBD1 (6 bases). The germline gives CDR1 MDHEN, CDR2 SYDVKM. The CDR3 extends over 13 amino acids. Trimming left V 8 bases short and J 2 bases short, with 13 bases between.

The gene calls are TRBV16 and TRBJ1-2, with 7 positions matching TRBD1. The germline gives CDR1 KGHSY, CDR2 FQNENV. This CDR3 is 13 amino acids long. The junction had 3 bases not matched to a gene; V was cut back by 0 bases and J by 8 bases. The CDR3 DNA sequence: TGTGCCAGCAGCCAATCGACAGGGAGAGGCTACACCTTC. This sequence encodes CASSQSTGRGYTF.

This chain uses TRBV18 with TRBJ1-4, with a tentative D call TRBD1 (5 bases). Germline V gene lookup returns CDR1 KGHSH and CDR2 LQKENI. The length of the CDR3 is 14 residues. V was shortened by 6 bases and J by 6 bases, with 14 bases between the two germline ends. The CDR3 loop is CASSLPGGDEKLFF. CDR3 in DNA: TGTGCCAGCTCCCTCCCCGGAGGGGATGAAAAACTGTTTTTT.

This rearrangement joins TRBV2 to TRBJ1-1, with D unresolved. The CDR3 covers 12 residues. Trimming pared 5 bases from V and 5 bases from J, leaving 9 bases between. The germline V gene has CDR1 SNHLY and CDR2 FYNNEI. This CDR3 reads CASSTSGTEAFF. CDR3 DNA: TGTGCCAGCAGTACAAGTGGGACTGAAGCTTTCTTT.

The rearrangement joins TRBV29-1 to TRBJ2-5, with a weak D call TRBD2 (6 bases). V lost 6 bases and J lost 7, with 15 bases in between. There are 12 residues in the CDR3. The germline V gene encodes CDR1 SQVTM and CDR2 ANQGSEA. The CDR3 DNA reads TGCAGCGTGACCGGGACTCCCGGGACCCAGTACTTC. This codes for CSVTGTPGTQYF. The entire variable domain, with the rest obtained from reference TRBV29-1 and TRBJ2-5, is as follows: SAVISQKPSRDICQRGTSLTIQCQVDSQVTMMFWYRQQPGQSLTLIATANQGSEATYESGFVIDKFPISRPNLTFSTLTVSNMSPEDSSIYLCSVTGTPGTQYFGPGTRLLVL.

V and J are TRBV2 and TRBJ1-5; TRBD1 might be the D (5 bases). The V and J ends lost 7 bases and 3 bases respectively, with 19 bases between them. Germline lookup yields CDR1 SNHLY and CDR2 FYNNEI. The CDR3 has 16 amino acids. CDR3 amino acids: CASNPQLAGTNQPQHF. The CDR3 DNA sequence: TGTGCCAGCAATCCCCAATTGGCCGGGACCAATCAGCCCCAGCATTTT.